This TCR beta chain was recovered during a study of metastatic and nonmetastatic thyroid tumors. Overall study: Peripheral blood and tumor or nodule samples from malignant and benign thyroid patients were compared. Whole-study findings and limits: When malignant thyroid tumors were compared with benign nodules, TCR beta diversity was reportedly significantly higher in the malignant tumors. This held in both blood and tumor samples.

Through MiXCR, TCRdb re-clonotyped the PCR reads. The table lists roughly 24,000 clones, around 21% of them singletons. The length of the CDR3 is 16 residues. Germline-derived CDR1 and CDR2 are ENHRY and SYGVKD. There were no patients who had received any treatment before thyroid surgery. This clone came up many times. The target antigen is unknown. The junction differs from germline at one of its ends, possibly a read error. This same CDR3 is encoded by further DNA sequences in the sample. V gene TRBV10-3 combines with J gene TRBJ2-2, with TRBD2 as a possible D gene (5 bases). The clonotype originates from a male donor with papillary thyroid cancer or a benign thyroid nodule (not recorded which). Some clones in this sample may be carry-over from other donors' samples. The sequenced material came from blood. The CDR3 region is CAISEFREMGTGELFF. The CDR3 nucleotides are TGTGCCATCAGCGAGTTCCGGGAAATGGGGACCGGGGAGCTGTTTTTT.